The next 30 T cell receptor beta chains were all read from a single sample in a study of T cell repertoires in cytomegalovirus infection. Via MiXCR, TCRdb re-called the reads, giving one row per CDR3 protein. The sample carries about 200,000 distinct CDR3 sequences, roughly 9% recorded once. Sequenced: PBMCs. Receptors originate from a human donor in good health (CMV status not recorded). Some clones in this sample may be carry-over from other donors' samples.

This clonotype was observed a handful of times. The chain uses TRBV28 and TRBJ1-2, with TRBD1 matching 8 bases. Germline loops: CDR1 MDHEN, CDR2 SYDVKM. The CDR3 loop spans 12 amino acids. With 10 bases clipped from V and 4 bases from J, the junction kept 5 bases outside the gene matches. Written as DNA, the CDR3 is TGTGCCACCAAGACAGGGGTCTATGGCTACACCTTC. This translates into CATKTGVYGYTF.

This clonotype was counted at least ten times. This chain links TRBV7-2 with TRBJ1-1, with D unclear. Trimming cost V 0 bases and J 5 bases, with 7 bases left between them. CDR3 size: 13 residues. Germline-derived CDR1 and CDR2 are SGHTA and FQGNSA. The CDR3 protein is CASSLAQRTEAFF. CDR3 DNA: TGTGCCAGCAGCTTAGCCCAGCGGACTGAAGCTTTCTTT.

This chain uses TRBV29-1 with TRBJ2-7; 8 nucleotides agree with TRBD2. The V gene end was trimmed by 2 bases and the J gene end by 3 bases; junction bases not matched to a gene: 6. The CDR3 spans 14 residues. Germline V gives CDR1 SQVTM, CDR2 ANQGSEA. CDR3 amino acids: CSVETSGSYYEQYF. CDR3 coding DNA: TGCAGCGTTGAAACTAGCGGATCATACTACGAGCAGTACTTC.

This chain links TRBV10-3 with TRBJ1-5; D uncertain. The CDR3 runs to 14 residues. CDR1 ENHRY and CDR2 SYGVKD come from the germline V gene. Deletions cut 0 bases from V and 3 bases from J, with 6 bases between. The CDR3 is CAISESSNNQPQHF. The CDR3 DNA reads TGTGCCATCAGTGAGTCGTCCAACAATCAGCCCCAGCATTTT.

The chain couples TRBV20-1 to TRBJ2-5; 7 bases are a match to TRBD1. The germline gives CDR1 DFQATT, CDR2 SNEGSKA (reference sequence). The CDR3 runs 11 residues. V lost 6 bases to trimming and J lost 3 bases; unmatched junction nucleotides: 1. The CDR3 loop is CSATGEETQYF. The DNA of the CDR3 is TGCAGTGCAACAGGGGAAGAGACCCAGTACTTC.

This clonotype has more than one count but fewer than ten. The genes are TRBV14 and TRBJ1-3; D gene uncertain. This CDR3 spans 15 amino acids. Germline CDR1 is SGHDN and CDR2 is FVKESK. The germline V and J ends were trimmed by 6 bases and 1 base, with 13 bases remaining between them. CDR3 sequence (DNA): TGTGCCAGCAGTAAGGGAGGCCGTTCTGGAAACACCATATATTTT. This encodes CASSKGGRSGNTIYF.

The V gene is TRBV9, the J gene TRBJ2-2; no clear D gene. The CDR3 is 15 residues long. Deletions cut 0 bases from V and 4 bases from J, with 10 bases between. Germline CDR1 and CDR2: SGDLS and YYNGEE. This CDR3 reads CASSVVTDGTGELFF. The CDR3 DNA sequence: TGTGCCAGCAGCGTAGTCACTGATGGCACCGGGGAGCTGTTTTTT.

The chain has TRBV12-3 or TRBV12-4 and TRBJ2-7, with 8 bases matching TRBD2. With 4 bases clipped from V and 5 bases from J, the junction kept 7 bases outside the gene matches. The CDR3 sequence is 14 residues long. CDR3 protein: CASSSSGGLNEQYF. The CDR3 DNA reads as TGTGCCAGCAGTTCCAGCGGGGGTCTAAACGAGCAGTACTTC.

This clonotype was counted a single time. V usage is TRBV28 and J usage is TRBJ1-4, with TRBD1 matching 8 bases. The junction had 16 bases not matched to a gene; V was cut back by 4 bases and J by 6 bases. From germline, CDR1 is MDHEN and CDR2 SYDVKM. The CDR3 has 18 residues. The CDR3 coding sequence is TGTGCCAGCAGTTCTCCAGGGGGCAGGGGGCTTCACCATGAAAAACTGTTTTTT. Its protein product is CASSSPGGRGLHHEKLFF.

Only a few counts were recorded for this clonotype. The CDR3 loop reads CASSSTGERNTIYF. The CDR3, as DNA: TGTGCCAGCAGCTCGACAGGGGAGAGGAACACCATATATTTT. The chain employs TRBV28 and TRBJ1-3; 8 bases map to TRBD1. In germline, CDR1 is MDHEN, CDR2 SYDVKM. The CDR3 sequence is 14 residues long. Trimming cost V 6 bases and J 7 bases; bases outside gene matches: 8. The variable domain in full, with the rest retrieved from reference TRBV28 and TRBJ1-3, is DVKVTQSSRYLVKRTGEKVFLECVQDMDHENMFWYRQDPGLGLRLIYFSYDVKMKEKGDIPEGYSVSREKKERFSLILESASTNQTSMYLCASSSTGERNTIYFGEGSWLTVV.

This clonotype was seen repeatedly, ten times or more. The V gene is TRBV7-2, the J gene TRBJ2-1; D is tentatively TRBD1 or TRBD2 (5 bases each). This CDR3 spans 14 amino acids. The germline gives CDR1 SGHTA, CDR2 FQGNSA. Trimming cost V 6 bases and J 5 bases, with 14 bases left between them. CDR3 bases: TGTGCCAGCAGTTGGCCGGGACGCCACAATGAGCAGTTCTTC. Translated: CASSWPGRHNEQFF.

The chain recombines TRBV20-1 with TRBJ2-3, with D possibly matching TRBD1 (5 bases). The CDR3 loop spans 15 amino acids. CDR1 is DFQATT and CDR2 is SNEGSKA in the germline V gene (reference sequence). V lost 0 bases to trimming and J lost 0 bases, with 10 bases between them. The CDR3 region is CSARDPGWSTDTQYF. The DNA for the CDR3 is TGCAGTGCTAGAGACCCAGGGTGGAGCACAGATACGCAGTATTTT.

This clonotype was recorded at least ten times. V usage is TRBV28 and J usage is TRBJ1-2; D might be TRBD1 (5 bases). Trimming stripped 6 bases from V and 4 bases from J, with 15 bases between. From germline, CDR1 is MDHEN and CDR2 SYDVKM. The CDR3 runs 14 residues. CDR3 DNA: TGTGCCAGCAGGCCAGGAATTGGGGCCTATGGCTACACCTTC. Translating it yields CASRPGIGAYGYTF.

This clonotype ranks as medium-sized. The chain joins TRBV7-2 to TRBJ1-6, with 10 bases matching TRBD1. This CDR3 has 14 residues. Trimming cost V 4 bases and J 9 bases; bases outside gene matches: 3. The germline V gene encodes CDR1 SGHTA and CDR2 FQGNSA. DNA for the CDR3: TGTGCCAGCAGCTCCCGGGACAGGGGTTCACCCCTCCACTTT. Translated: CASSSRDRGSPLHF.

This rearrangement joins TRBV7-2 to TRBJ2-6; D is possibly TRBD2 (6 bases). From germline, CDR1 is SGHTA and CDR2 FQGNSA. The V gene lost 9 bases and the J gene lost 0 bases, with 9 bases spanning the gap. The CDR3 has 14 residues. CDR3 in DNA: TGTGCCAGTTTTAGCGGCTCTGGGGCCAACGTCCTGACTTTC. Translation: CASFSGSGANVLTF.

This clonotype was observed at least ten times. The rearrangement links TRBV7-8 to TRBJ2-1, with D maybe TRBD2 (6 bases). CDR1 SGHVS and CDR2 FQNEAQ come from the germline V gene. The CDR3 extends over 17 amino acids. V lost 3 bases and J lost 1, with 16 bases in between. In nucleotides, the CDR3 is TGTGCCAGCAGCTTGGAGTTCGGGAGAGGATCCTACAATGAGCAGTTCTTC. This codes for CASSLEFGRGSYNEQFF.

Here the CDR3 reads CASSYGLGPTTGELFF. In DNA, the CDR3 is TGTGCCAGCAGTTACGGTCTGGGACCGACGACCGGGGAGCTGTTTTTT. The chain uses TRBV6-2 or TRBV6-3 and TRBJ2-2; D is tentatively TRBD1 or TRBD2 (5 bases each). Trimming pared 2 bases from V and 5 bases from J, leaving 15 bases between. Germline V gene data show CDR1 as MNHEY and CDR2 as SVGEGT. CDR3 length equals 16 residues.

This clonotype was picked up a small number of times. The rearrangement links TRBV28 to TRBJ1-1, with D unresolved. V lost 3 bases and J 11 bases, leaving 16 bases between the germline ends. The germline CDR1 and CDR2 sequences are MDHEN and SYDVKM. CDR3 length equals 13 residues. The CDR3 DNA is TGTGCCAGCAGTTTCCAGACCCAGGTGGGGGCTTTCTTT. Protein product: CASSFQTQVGAFF.

This clonotype has a count of ten or more. The V gene is TRBV5-6, the J gene TRBJ2-5; TRBD1 or TRBD2 may be the D gene (7 bases each). The germline CDR1 and CDR2 sequences are SGHDT and YYEEEE. V was trimmed by 6 bases and J by 5 bases, leaving 20 bases between them. This CDR3 spans 15 amino acids. The chain's CDR3 is CASTLRGGVEETQYF. The CDR3 DNA sequence: TGTGCCAGCACCCTCAGGGGGGGCGTCGAGGAGACCCAGTACTTC.

This clonotype was recorded many times. V and J are TRBV28 and TRBJ2-5; D is uncertain. Germline-derived CDR1 and CDR2 are MDHEN and SYDVKM. Trimming shortened V by 8 bases and J by 2 bases, and 6 bases separated the two germline ends. CDR3 length: 11 amino acids. The CDR3 DNA reads TGTGCCAGCGGGGATCAAGAGACCCAGTACTTC. As protein: CASGDQETQYF. The complete variable domain, with remaining parts taken from reference TRBV28 and TRBJ2-5, reads DVKVTQSSRYLVKRTGEKVFLECVQDMDHENMFWYRQDPGLGLRLIYFSYDVKMKEKGDIPEGYSVSREKKERFSLILESASTNQTSMYLCASGDQETQYFGPGTRLLVL.

This clonotype showed up many times. The CDR3 reads CATSRGQIGSNQPQHF. For the CDR3, the DNA is TGTGCCACCAGCAGAGGACAGATTGGAAGTAATCAGCCCCAGCATTTT. The V gene is TRBV15, the J gene TRBJ1-5, with a tentative D call TRBD1 (5 bases). The CDR3 loop spans 16 amino acids. From germline, CDR1 is LNHNV and CDR2 YYDKDF (reference sequence). V was pared by 1 base and J by 4 bases, with 14 bases between. The full variable domain, in which reference TRBV15 and TRBJ1-5 provide the parts outside the CDR3, is DAMVIQNPRYQVTQFGKPVTLSCSQTLNHNVMYWYQQKSSQAPKLLFHYYDKDFNNEADTPDNFQSRRPNTSFCFLDIRSPGLGDTAMYLCATSRGQIGSNQPQHFGDGTRLSIL.

This clonotype came up many times. This chain connects TRBV30 to TRBJ1-1, with 7 bases identical to TRBD1. The CDR3 is 17 amino acids. The V gene's germline CDR1 is GTSNPN and CDR2 SVGIG (reference sequence). J gave up 0 bases and V 3 bases, and 13 bases lay outside the gene matches. The CDR3 DNA reads as TGTGCCTGGAGCCCGGGACAGTCTCATCAGATGAACACTGAAGCTTTCTTT. Its protein product is CAWSPGQSHQMNTEAFF.

This clonotype was observed a few times. The chain employs TRBV7-2 and TRBJ1-1, with D uncertain. Trimming removed 2 bases from V and 10 bases from J, with 8 bases in between. The CDR3 sequence is 11 residues long. Germline V gene data show CDR1 as SGHTA and CDR2 as FQGNSA. This CDR3 is CASSLRLSAFF. The CDR3 DNA reads as TGTGCCAGCAGCTTAAGGCTGTCAGCTTTCTTT.

This clonotype appeared many times. The chain carries TRBV7-3 and TRBJ2-5, with 10 bases aligning to TRBD2. Germline V CDR1 and CDR2: SGHTA, FQGTGA. Trimming cost V 5 bases and J 2 bases; bases outside gene matches: 5. The CDR3 loop spans 15 amino acids. For the CDR3, the DNA is TGTGCCAGCAGCCTGACTAGCGGGTATCAAGAGACCCAGTACTTC. Its translation: CASSLTSGYQETQYF.

There are a few counts of this clonotype. CDR3: CAISEASGNTIYF. Written as DNA, the CDR3 is TGTGCCATCAGTGAAGCCTCTGGAAACACCATATATTTT. The chain couples TRBV10-3 to TRBJ1-3; D call uncertain. CDR3 size: 13 residues. The ends were cut back, 3 bases at V and 0 bases at J, with 3 bases in the middle. CDR1 ENHRY and CDR2 SYGVKD come from the germline V gene.

The V gene is TRBV20-1, the J gene TRBJ2-1, with TRBD2 matching over 7 bases. Germline V gene sequence: CDR1 DFQATT, CDR2 SNEGSKA (reference sequence). This CDR3 is 13 amino acids long. The V and J ends lost 4 bases and 8 bases, in that order; junction bases with no gene match: 8. This CDR3 reads CSAKSGVGHEQFF. CDR3 coding DNA: TGCAGTGCTAAAAGCGGGGTAGGGCATGAGCAGTTCTTC.

This clonotype was seen ten or more times. This rearrangement joins TRBV28 to TRBJ1-5; no reliable D call. The CDR3 runs to 13 residues. The V gene lost 7 bases and the J gene lost 10 bases, with 17 bases spanning the gap. Germline V CDR1 and CDR2: MDHEN, SYDVKM. Here the CDR3 DNA reads TGTGCCAGCAAGGAAGTCAATTTAGGCCCCCAGCATTTT. This encodes CASKEVNLGPQHF.

This clonotype was recorded at least ten times. CDR3 sequence (DNA): TGTGCCAGCAGCTTAGGGTGGGCGGGGGCGCTTACAGATACGCAGTATTTT. Its protein product is CASSLGWAGALTDTQYF. This sequence joins TRBV7-8 and TRBJ2-3; D possibly corresponds to TRBD2 (7 bases). The ends were cut back, 1 base at V and 3 bases at J, with 17 bases in the middle. CDR1 is SGHVS and CDR2 is FQNEAQ in the germline V gene. The CDR3 spans 17 residues.

A few counts support this clonotype. The V gene is TRBV19, the J gene TRBJ2-5, with no clear D. This CDR3 has 14 residues. The germline gives CDR1 LNHDA, CDR2 SQIVND (reference sequence). With 4 bases removed from V and 5 bases from J, the gap between germline ends came to 14 bases. The CDR3 sequence is CASSTTQVSETQYF. In nucleotides, the CDR3 is TGTGCCAGTAGTACTACTCAAGTATCGGAGACCCAGTACTTC.

CDR3 sequence (DNA): TGCAGCGTGGGGGGTCAGGGGGGATCCTACAATGAGCAGTTCTTC. Translated, it gives CSVGGQGGSYNEQFF. J is TRBJ2-1 and V is TRBV29-1, with D perhaps TRBD1 (7 bases). Between the trimmed V and J ends, which lost 6 bases and 1 base, there was a span of 16 bases. Germline values: CDR1 SQVTM, CDR2 ANQGSEA. This CDR3 region has 15 residues.